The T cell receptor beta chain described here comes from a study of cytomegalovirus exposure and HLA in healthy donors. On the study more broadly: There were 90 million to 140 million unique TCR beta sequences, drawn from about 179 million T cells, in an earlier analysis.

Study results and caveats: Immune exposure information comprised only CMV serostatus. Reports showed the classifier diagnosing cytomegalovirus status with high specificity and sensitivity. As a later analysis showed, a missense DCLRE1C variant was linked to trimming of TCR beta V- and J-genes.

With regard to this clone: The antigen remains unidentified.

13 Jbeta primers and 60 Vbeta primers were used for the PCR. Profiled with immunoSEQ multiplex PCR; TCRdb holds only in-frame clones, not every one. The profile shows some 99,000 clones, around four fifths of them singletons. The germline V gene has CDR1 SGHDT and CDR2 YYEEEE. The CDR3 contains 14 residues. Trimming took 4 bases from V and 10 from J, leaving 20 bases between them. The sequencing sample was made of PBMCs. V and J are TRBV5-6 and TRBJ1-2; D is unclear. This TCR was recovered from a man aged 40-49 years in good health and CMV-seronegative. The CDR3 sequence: CASSPWAGYQDYTF. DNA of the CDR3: TGTGCCAGCAGCCCGTGGGCCGGATACCAGGACTACACCTTC.